This TCR beta chain was retrieved from a study of cytomegalovirus exposure and HLA in healthy donors. The study ran its PCR with 60 Vbeta and 13 Jbeta primers. The assay was immunoSEQ multiplex PCR, and TCRdb's table has in-frame clones only and misses some. The table has about 93,000 clones, roughly 79% seen once. The J segment lost 3 bases and the V segment lost 4 bases, leaving 9 bases of the junction unmatched. This CDR3 is built from 16 residues. Looked up from germline, CDR1 is LGHNA and CDR2 is YNFKEQ. Specimen: PBMCs. This chain links TRBV4-2 with TRBJ2-1; 7 positions match TRBD2. This receptor was taken from a man aged 30 to 39 in good health and CMV-seronegative. CDR3 region: CASSRIPGTNYNEQFF. The CDR3 DNA reads TGTGCCAGCAGCCGCATACCAGGGACTAACTACAATGAGCAGTTCTTC.